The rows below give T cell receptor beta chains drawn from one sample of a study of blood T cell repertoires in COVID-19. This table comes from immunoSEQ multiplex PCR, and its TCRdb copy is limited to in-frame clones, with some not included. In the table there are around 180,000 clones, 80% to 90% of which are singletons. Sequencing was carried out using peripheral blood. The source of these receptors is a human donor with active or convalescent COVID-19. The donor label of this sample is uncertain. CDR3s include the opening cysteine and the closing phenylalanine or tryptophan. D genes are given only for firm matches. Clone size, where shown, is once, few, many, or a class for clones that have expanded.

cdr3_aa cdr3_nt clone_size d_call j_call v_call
CAWSVKGDEQFF TGTGCCTGGAGTGTGAAAGGGGATGAGCAGTTCTTC NA NA TRBJ2-1 TRBV30
CASSWSGGATDTQYF TGTGCCAGCAGTTGGTCCGGGGGGGCTACAGATACGCAGTATTTT NA TRBD2 TRBJ2-3 TRBV11-2
CASSLGQGAVDTQYF TGTGCCAGCAGCTTGGGACAGGGGGCTGTAGATACGCAGTATTTT NA TRBD1 TRBJ2-3 TRBV7-9
CASSLGLAGGETQYF TGCGCCAGCAGCTTGGGACTAGCGGGGGGAGAGACCCAGTACTTC few TRBD2 TRBJ2-5 TRBV5-1
CASSQVDAGAIYEQYF TGCGCCAGCAGCCAAGTAGATGCGGGGGCAATATACGAGCAGTACTTC once NA TRBJ2-7 TRBV4-3
CASSKTGNGLQPQHF TGTGCCAGCAGCAAGACAGGGAACGGACTTCAGCCCCAGCATTTT few TRBD1 TRBJ1-5 TRBV6-6
CASSSRGQSYGYTF TGTGCCAGCAGTTCCCGGGGACAGTCCTATGGCTACACCTTC NA TRBD1 TRBJ1-2 TRBV28
CASSSRVRNYGYTF TGTGCCAGCAGTTCCAGGGTGAGGAACTATGGCTACACCTTC once NA TRBJ1-2 TRBV27
CAIGTSGADTQYF TGTGCCATAGGGACTAGCGGGGCAGATACGCAGTATTTT NA TRBD2 TRBJ2-3 TRBV10-3
CSVEGLAGGRWETQYF TGCAGCGTTGAAGGTCTAGCGGGGGGCCGGTGGGAGACCCAGTACTTC NA TRBD2 TRBJ2-5 TRBV29-1
CAASAGVNQPQHF TGTGCAGCGAGCGCAGGGGTCAATCAGCCCCAGCATTTT NA NA TRBJ1-5 TRBV6-4
CASSQGGTDEQFF TGCGCCAGCAGCCAGGGCGGGACGGATGAGCAGTTCTTC NA NA TRBJ2-1 TRBV4-1
CASSHAPGGLAGVF TGCGCCAGCAGCCACGCCCCGGGTGGACTAGCGGGGGTCTTC NA TRBD2 TRBJ2-1 TRBV4-1
CASRVAGGTDTQYF TGTGCCAGCAGAGTAGCGGGAGGGACAGATACGCAGTATTTT NA TRBD2 TRBJ2-3 TRBV2
CASSQDRGGYTF TGTGCCAGCAGCCAGGACAGGGGGGGCTACACCTTC once TRBD1 TRBJ1-2 TRBV7-9
CASSFNRFSGNTIYF TGTGCCAGCAGCTTCAACAGGTTCTCTGGAAACACCATATATTTT few NA TRBJ1-3 TRBV11-2
CASSRDYEQFF TGTGCCAGCAGCCGTGACTATGAGCAGTTCTTC NA NA TRBJ2-1 TRBV11-3
CASSSTGGAYGYTF TGTGCCAGCAGTTCAACAGGGGGGGCCTATGGCTACACCTTC once TRBD1 TRBJ1-2 TRBV28
CARSLIVNGANYGYTF TGTGCCAGAAGCTTAATTGTAAACGGAGCTAACTATGGCTACACCTTC NA NA TRBJ1-2 TRBV5-3
CASSTDRDYGYTF TGTGCCAGCAGCACCGACAGGGACTATGGCTACACCTTC NA TRBD1 TRBJ1-2 TRBV9
CASSESSSGRGRETQYF TGCGCCAGCAGTGAGTCGAGTAGCGGGAGGGGTAGGGAGACCCAGTACTTC NA TRBD2 TRBJ2-5 TRBV10-1
CASSRTSGSGKDTQYF TGTGCCAGCAGCCGGACTAGCGGGAGCGGTAAAGATACGCAGTATTTT NA TRBD2 TRBJ2-3 TRBV7-9
CASSSGGLDTGELFF TGTGCCAGTAGTTCAGGGGGATTGGACACCGGGGAGCTGTTTTTT NA TRBD1 TRBJ2-2 TRBV19
CASSSSPGTVGTYGYTF TGCGCCAGCAGCAGCTCACCCGGGACAGTTGGGACCTATGGCTACACCTTC NA TRBD1 TRBJ1-2 TRBV5-1
CASSSRQIRSGANVLTF TGTGCCAGCAGCTCCCGACAGATCCGCTCTGGGGCCAACGTCCTGACTTTC NA NA TRBJ2-6 TRBV9
CASSAATEHEQYF TGTGCCAGCAGCGCCGCTACTGAACACGAGCAGTACTTC NA NA TRBJ2-7 TRBV9
CASSLALAGGVEQFF TGTGCCAGCAGCTTAGCACTAGCGGGAGGGGTCGAGCAGTTCTTC NA TRBD2 TRBJ2-1 TRBV7-2
CASGGDRDRTMNSNQPQHF TGCGCCAGCGGGGGAGACCGGGACAGGACAATGAATAGCAATCAGCCCCAGCATTTT NA TRBD1 TRBJ1-5 TRBV10-2
CASEDSLNTEAFF TGTGCCAGCGAGGACAGCCTGAACACTGAAGCTTTCTTT NA NA TRBJ1-1 TRBV12-3/TRBV12-4
CASKAGTVNTGELFF TGTGCCAGCAAAGCCGGGACAGTGAACACCGGGGAGCTGTTTTTT NA TRBD1 TRBJ2-2 TRBV27
CASSYGGGSTDTQYF TGTGCCAGCAGTTATGGGGGAGGGAGCACAGATACGCAGTATTTT NA TRBD2 TRBJ2-3 TRBV28
CACRRTGFNTEAFF TGTGCCTGCCGACGGACAGGATTCAACACTGAAGCTTTCTTT NA TRBD1 TRBJ1-1 TRBV6-5